This passage covers 5 T cell receptor beta chains from one sample sequenced in a study of blood T cell repertoires in COVID-19. Here immunoSEQ multiplex PCR was the method, and the copy in TCRdb shows in-frame clones only, minus some. The sample includes about 81,000 clones, around 89% of them seen just once. Sequenced sample: PBMCs or T cells enriched from blood (not recorded which). All receptors come from a woman between 50 and 59 years old with acute COVID-19.

This clone was counted a single time. The chain links TRBV6-1 to TRBJ2-5; TRBD2 matches at 8 bases. The CDR3 sequence is 16 residues long. Germline lookup yields CDR1 MNHNS and CDR2 SASEGT. Trimming removed 1 base from V and 1 base from J; junction bases left unmatched: 5. CDR3 sequence (DNA): TGTGCCAGCAGTGAAGGCCGGACTAGCAGCCAAGAGACCCAGTACTTC. Translated, it gives CASSEGRTSSQETQYF.

V usage is TRBV27 and J usage is TRBJ1-6; perhaps TRBD1 as D (6 bases). Germline V gene sequence: CDR1 MNHEY, CDR2 SMNVEV (reference sequence). The CDR3 covers 14 residues. V was pared by 6 bases and J by 5 bases, with 11 bases between. CDR3 DNA: TGTGCCAGCAGGACAGGTGCGAATAATTCACCCCTCCACTTT. Its protein product is CASRTGANNSPLHF.

The CDR3 protein is CASMDSGAKNIQYF. CDR3 in DNA: TGTGCCAGCATGGACAGCGGAGCCAAAAACATTCAGTACTTC. This chain uses TRBV6-5 with TRBJ2-4; D might be TRBD1 (6 bases). V lost 7 bases to trimming and J lost 0 bases, with 10 bases between them. The CDR3 sequence is 14 residues long. Germline loops: CDR1 MNHEY, CDR2 SVGAGI.

In its sample, this clone was seen a few times. CDR3 bases: TGTGCCAGCAGTTACCCAAAGGGGAGGGCCGCCGCAGATACGCAGTATTTT. This translates into CASSYPKGRAAADTQYF. The J gene is TRBJ2-3, the V gene TRBV6-2 or TRBV6-3; TRBD2 matches 7 bases. The CDR3 length is 17 residues. The V segment lost 2 bases and the J segment 4 bases; nucleotides outside the gene matches: 12. CDR1 MNHEY and CDR2 SVGEGT come from the germline V gene.

V gene TRBV11-3 combines with J gene TRBJ1-5; D not resolved. The germline gives CDR1 SGHNT, CDR2 YENEEA. Trimming removed 3 bases from V and 7 bases from J, with 10 bases in between. This CDR3 has 13 amino acids. The CDR3 is CASSFGPQQPQHF. The CDR3 DNA follows: TGTGCCAGCAGCTTTGGGCCGCAGCAGCCCCAGCATTTT.